These 29 T cell receptor beta chains originate from one sample sequenced in a study of diagnostic markers for celiac disease. TCRdb re-called the reads; one entry per CDR3 protein, DNA not given. Reported are around 1,300 distinct CDR3 sequences; the ten largest clones contain more than 10%. Sequencing was performed on either unsorted cells or a sorted T cell fraction (not recorded which). The source is a human donor. This table probably holds off-target reads from a library built for another chain.

Frequency places this clonotype as large. The chain combines TRBV28 with TRBJ1-1; without DNA, the TCRdb call of TRBD1 cannot be checked. The CDR3 sequence is 18 residues long. Germline values: CDR1 MDHEN, CDR2 SYDVKM. The CDR3 reads CASSFLSRHPGSGTEAFF.

Considering frequency, this clonotype is medium-sized. The chain carries TRBV2 and TRBJ2-4; the D gene TCRdb calls, TRBD1, cannot be checked with no DNA. This CDR3 spans 14 amino acids. Per the germline V gene, CDR1 is SNHLY and CDR2 is FYNNEI. Here the CDR3 reads CASSRDRGLNIQYF.

The chain combines TRBV4-3 with TRBJ2-3; TCRdb gives TRBD1 as the D gene, but with no DNA this cannot be confirmed. The CDR3 has 18 residues. Looked up from germline, CDR1 is LGHNA and CDR2 is YSLEER. The CDR3 spells CASSQDRTGRGLTDTQYF.

This clonotype shows up as large (0.1 to 1%) by frequency. This chain uses TRBV19 with TRBJ2-1; TCRdb selects TRBD2, and the lack of DNA leaves this call unchecked. This CDR3 has 15 residues. CDR1 and CDR2 from the germline V gene are LNHDA and SQIVND (reference sequence). CDR3 residues: CASSIRSGRRGEQFF.

This chain uses TRBV20-1 with TRBJ2-7; the D call of TRBD1 rests on TCRdb alone, since no DNA is present to check it. CDR3 size: 13 residues. The V gene's germline CDR1 is DFQATT and CDR2 SNEGSKA (reference sequence). CDR3 in amino acids: CSARDHRDHEQYF.

J is TRBJ2-5 and V is TRBV28; TCRdb proposes TRBD1, but this gene call is untestable without DNA. Germline V gene data show CDR1 as MDHEN and CDR2 as SYDVKM. This CDR3 region has 12 residues. The CDR3 reads CASKGGYETQYF.

V usage is TRBV12-3 or TRBV12-4 and J usage is TRBJ2-1; TCRdb names TRBD2, which stays unverified in the absence of DNA. The CDR3 contains 14 residues. The CDR3 reads CASSLGGGHNEQFF.

This clonotype shows up as medium-sized by frequency. The rearrangement uses TRBV18 and TRBJ2-3. This CDR3 is built from 15 residues. CDR1 is KGHSH, CDR2 LQKENI, per germline. This chain's CDR3 is CASSPPAVSTDTQYF.

V is TRBV7-2 and J is TRBJ2-5. CDR3 length: 13 amino acids. Germline values: CDR1 SGHTA, CDR2 FQGNSA. CDR3 amino acids: CASSPRRAETQYF.

V gene TRBV2 combines with J gene TRBJ1-1. Germline CDR1 reads SNHLY; CDR2 reads FYNNEI. This CDR3 is built from 13 residues. CDR3 protein: CASSEAPNTEAFF.

J is TRBJ1-1 and V is TRBV18; TCRdb picks TRBD1, but there is no DNA to check that call. The CDR3 totals 14 residues. The V gene's germline CDR1 is KGHSH and CDR2 LQKENI. Here the CDR3 reads CASSHTSGQSEAFF.

J is TRBJ1-2 and V is TRBV28. The CDR3 sequence is 14 residues long. Germline CDR1 MDHEN, CDR2 SYDVKM. This CDR3 is CASSLPAREHGYTF.

The V and J genes are TRBV9 and TRBJ1-3. In germline, CDR1 is SGDLS, CDR2 YYNGEE. CDR3 length: 15 amino acids. CDR3 sequence reads: CASSVEGSSGNTIYF.

Considering frequency, this clonotype is large. The chain combines TRBV3-1 with TRBJ1-1; TCRdb returns TRBD1, unconfirmable since there is no DNA. There are 13 residues in the CDR3. CDR1 and CDR2 from the germline V gene are LGHDT and YNNKEL (reference sequence). This CDR3 is CASSQIQGTEAFF.

CDR3 protein: CASSLGQAGYNSPLHF. V and J are TRBV2 and TRBJ1-6; TCRdb names TRBD1, which stays unverified in the absence of DNA. The CDR3 length is 16 residues. The germline CDR1 and CDR2 sequences are SNHLY and FYNNEI.

V gene TRBV7-2 combines with J gene TRBJ1-3. The CDR3 length is 15 residues. Germline-derived CDR1 and CDR2 are SGHTA and FQGNSA. CDR3 in amino acids: CASSLDSTSGNTIYF. Based on the CDR3 plus reference TRBV7-2 and TRBJ1-3, the full variable domain is GAGVSQSPSNKVTEKGKDVELRCDPISGHTALYWYRQSLGQGLEFLIYFQGNSAPDKSGLPSDRFSAERTGGSVSTLTIQRTQQEDSAVYLCASSLDSTSGNTIYFGEGSWLTVV.

This sequence joins TRBV4-2 and TRBJ2-7; TCRdb returns TRBD2, unconfirmable since there is no DNA. The CDR3 covers 14 residues. Germline lookup yields CDR1 LGHNA and CDR2 YNFKEQ. The CDR3 sequence is CASSLQLYSYEQYF.

The genes are TRBV5-1 and TRBJ1-6; TCRdb gives TRBD1 as the D gene, but with no DNA this cannot be confirmed. The CDR3 is made up of 14 amino acids. Germline V gene lookup returns CDR1 SGHRS and CDR2 YFSETQ. The CDR3 reads CASSLGDRASPLHF. Together with reference TRBV5-1 and TRBJ1-6, the CDR3 gives the full variable domain: KAGVTQTPRYLIKTRGQQVTLSCSPISGHRSVSWYQQTPGQGLQFLFEYFSETQRNKGNFPGRFSGRQFSNSRSEMNVSTLELGDSALYLCASSLGDRASPLHFGNGTRLTVT.

V gene TRBV7-2 combines with J gene TRBJ2-5. The CDR3 is 15 residues long. Germline lookup yields CDR1 SGHTA and CDR2 FQGNSA. CDR3: CASSLASTSQETQYF.

J is TRBJ2-2 and V is TRBV10-3; TCRdb lists TRBD2, though no DNA is available to test this call. The CDR3 has 16 residues. CDR1 is ENHRY and CDR2 is SYGVKD in the germline V gene. CDR3 amino acids: CAISAWTSGHTGELFF.

This clonotype is large by frequency. The chain carries TRBV5-1 and TRBJ1-1; TCRdb selects TRBD1, and the lack of DNA leaves this call unchecked. Germline CDR1 is SGHRS and CDR2 is YFSETQ. The CDR3 loop spans 13 amino acids. The CDR3 here is CASSLRQGTEAFF.

This chain uses TRBV21-1 with TRBJ2-7; TCRdb's D call, TRBD2, is unchecked because there is no DNA. TRBV21-1 is a pseudogene locus. The CDR3 sequence is 19 residues long. The CDR3 is CASSLRTSGRSQGKHEQYF.

CDR3 residues: CASSLGDEQFF. This chain uses TRBV2 with TRBJ2-1. The CDR3 sequence is 11 residues long. CDR1 SNHLY and CDR2 FYNNEI come from the germline V gene. Supplemented by reference TRBV2 and TRBJ2-1, the full variable domain reads EPEVTQTPSHQVTQMGQEVILRCVPISNHLYFYWYRQILGQKVEFLVSFYNNEISEKSEIFDDQFSVERPDGSNFTLKIRSTKLEDSAMYFCASSLGDEQFFGPGTRLTVL.

This rearrangement joins TRBV7-7 to TRBJ2-2; TCRdb reports TRBD1, a call that lacks DNA to check it against. Germline lookup yields CDR1 SSHAT and CDR2 FNYEAQ (reference sequence). The CDR3 spans 19 residues. The CDR3 loop is CASSRFPPTPGQNTGELFF. Supplemented by reference TRBV7-7 and TRBJ2-2, the full variable domain reads GAGVSQSPRYKVTKRGQDVTLRCDPISSHATLYWYQQALGQGPEFLTYFNYEAQPDKSGLPSDRFSAERPEGSISTLTIQRTEQRDSAMYRCASSRFPPTPGQNTGELFFGEGSRLTVL.

The chain couples TRBV28 to TRBJ2-5. Per the germline V gene, CDR1 is MDHEN and CDR2 is SYDVKM. The CDR3 length is 14 residues. This CDR3 is CASSLSGLEETQYF.

This clonotype is labeled large based on frequency. The chain has TRBV10-3 and TRBJ2-3; TCRdb's assignment of TRBD2 cannot be checked, as there is no DNA. Germline V gene sequence: CDR1 ENHRY, CDR2 SYGVKD. The CDR3 sequence is 15 residues long. CDR3 amino acids: CAISEGTSGSNTQYF.

Judged by frequency, this clonotype is large. The chain carries TRBV28 and TRBJ1-5; the TCRdb D gene call, TRBD1, has no DNA to confirm it. This CDR3 has 14 amino acids. Germline CDR1 reads MDHEN; CDR2 reads SYDVKM. The CDR3 region is CASSWVQGGEPQHF.

This clonotype registers large (0.1 to 1%) by frequency. This sequence joins TRBV7-3 and TRBJ2-1; TCRdb designates TRBD2, a call that cannot be tested without DNA. Germline-derived CDR1 and CDR2 are SGHTA and FQGTGA. CDR3 length: 15 amino acids. CDR3 sequence reads: CASSPLAGSYNEQFF.

The chain is built from TRBV27 and TRBJ1-1. CDR1 and CDR2 from the germline V gene are MNHEY and SMNVEV (reference sequence). The CDR3 loop spans 14 amino acids. CDR3 loop: CASSAPGPSTEAFF.